The 8 T cell receptor beta chains below were found in one sample sequenced in a study of siplizumab effects on memory and regulatory T cells. Clones were read by immunoSEQ multiplex PCR, and TCRdb kept only the in-frame ones, dropping some. The sample holds some 100,000 clones; under 95% are singletons and the top ten take 5.5% to 7.5%. Sequencing was done on a sample of CD8+ T cells sorted from blood. All receptors derive from a human donor in good health.

This chain links TRBV5-6 with TRBJ2-5; TRBD1 or TRBD2 may be the D gene (6 bases each). V was cut by 2 bases and J by 6 bases, with 14 bases left in between. The CDR3 spans 14 residues. Germline V gives CDR1 SGHDT, CDR2 YYEEEE. In DNA form, the CDR3 reads TGTGCCAGCAGCTTTGGAGGGGGTGAGAAGACCCAGTACTTC. Its translation is CASSFGGGEKTQYF.

The chain couples TRBV12-5 to TRBJ2-5; 10 bases align to TRBD1. CDR3 length equals 15 residues. Germline CDR1 and CDR2: LGHNT and FRNRAP. The J segment lost 4 bases and the V segment lost 1 base, leaving 3 bases of the junction unmatched. CDR3 nucleotide sequence: TGTGCTAGTGGTTTGGGACAGGGGGCCGTAGAGACCCAGTACTTC. This codes for CASGLGQGAVETQYF.

The chain employs TRBV19 and TRBJ2-3; 12 bases agree with TRBD2. V was pared by 10 bases and J by 4 bases, with 9 bases of the junction left unmatched. The CDR3 length is 15 residues. Germline CDR1 is LNHDA and CDR2 is SQIVND (reference sequence). CDR3 sequence: CATPASGRVADTQYF. CDR3 nucleotides: TGTGCCACCCCGGCTAGCGGGAGGGTGGCAGATACGCAGTATTTT.

The rearrangement links TRBV4-1 to TRBJ1-1; D gene uncertain. CDR1 is MGHRA and CDR2 is YSYEKL in the germline V gene. With 0 bases removed from V and 4 bases from J, the gap between germline ends came to 12 bases. The CDR3 is made up of 15 amino acids. The CDR3 reads CASSQDWSAVTEAFF. DNA of the CDR3: TGCGCCAGCAGCCAAGATTGGTCAGCAGTCACTGAAGCTTTCTTT.

The chain uses TRBV30 and TRBJ1-4; 7 bases are shared with TRBD1. This CDR3 comprises 14 residues. J gave up 8 bases and V 5 bases, and 11 bases lay outside the gene matches. Germline CDR1 is GTSNPN and CDR2 is SVGIG (reference sequence). CDR3 in DNA: TGTGCCTGGCATTTGAGGGGGCCCATGGAAAAACTGTTTTTT. Translated, it gives CAWHLRGPMEKLFF.

This clone was recorded only once. The rearrangement joins TRBV4-1 to TRBJ2-7, with D maybe TRBD2 (5 bases). V was pared by 0 bases and J by 0 bases, with 6 bases between. Germline V gene data show CDR1 as MGHRA and CDR2 as YSYEKL. The CDR3 sequence is 14 residues long. CDR3 nucleotides: TGCGCCAGCAGCCAAGATAGCGACTCCTACGAGCAGTACTTC. It specifies CASSQDSDSYEQYF.

The V and J genes are TRBV27 and TRBJ1-1, with TRBD1 identical over 7 bases. The CDR3 has 13 amino acids. Germline V lookup: CDR1 MNHEY, CDR2 SMNVEV (reference sequence). The J segment lost 11 bases and the V segment lost 5 bases, leaving 11 bases of the junction unmatched. CDR3 DNA sequence: TGTGCCAGCAGTACATTCAAACAGGGGCAGGCTTTCTTT. Protein product: CASSTFKQGQAFF.

The V gene is TRBV11-2, the J gene TRBJ2-1; 7 nucleotides align to TRBD2. Germline CDR1 SGHAT, CDR2 FQNNGV. Trimming at V came to 5 bases and at J to 3 bases, leaving 16 bases not matched to a gene. The CDR3 covers 18 residues. The CDR3 nucleotides are TGTGCCAGCAGCCGATCCACTAGATTAGCGGGTATCTACAATGAGCAGTTCTTC. It encodes CASSRSTRLAGIYNEQFF.